This T cell receptor beta chain appears in the sequencing data of a study of CD4 T cells in relation to SARS-CoV-2 and coronaviruses. Study-wide context: Controls used an HIV-1 Nef peptide pool or no peptide.

Regarding this clone: Antigen: not known.

Produced via immunoSEQ multiplex PCR; TCRdb's table is partial and in-frame only. The table has tens of thousands of clones, 76% seen once; the top ten hold around 15%. Germline V lookup: CDR1 SGHKS, CDR2 YYEKEE (reference sequence). V was pared by 2 bases and J by 2 bases, with 14 bases between. The CDR3 spans 16 residues. Unexposed donor CD4+ T cells date from 2011-2018, before the COVID-19 pandemic. Isolation of CD4+ T cells took place after less than twelve days in culture. Testing used SARS-CoV-2 S/N and four cold-coronavirus spikes on unexposed-donor CD4+ T cells, cells permitting. The sequenced sample consisted of CD4+ T cells from PBMCs, cultured in vitro. This sequence joins TRBV5-5 and TRBJ2-1; D could derive from TRBD1 or TRBD2 (5 bases each). This TCR was sampled from a human donor in good health. The chain's CDR3 is CASSFSRGYTYNEQFF. Here the CDR3 DNA reads TGTGCCAGCAGCTTTTCTCGGGGCTACACCTACAATGAGCAGTTCTTC.